A selection of T cell receptor beta chains follows, all from one sample in a study of early T cells in non-severe SARS-CoV-2 infection. TCRdb re-derived calls from the 5' RACE reads in MiXCR, one entry per CDR3 protein. The sample records tens of thousands of distinct CDR3 sequences, roughly a tenth being singletons. The material was whole blood, obtained at baseline. The source of these receptors is an adult who was a healthcare worker with PCR-confirmed SARS-CoV-2 infection or an uninfected control (not recorded which). Each CDR3 is given with its conserved first and last residue. Each record gives: CDR3 length, D gene, clone size, V gene, J gene, CDR3 protein, CDR3 DNA. A D gene is named only where the DNA matches it firmly. Expanded clones are given a class, and other clones once, few, many or no size at all.

14	.	many	TRBV5-1	TRBJ2-3	CASSNGGSTDTQYF	TGCGCCAGCAGCAACGGGGGTTCAACAGATACGCAGTATTTT
16	TRBD2	many	TRBV12-3/TRBV12-4	TRBJ2-2	CASILGLAGYTGELFF	TGTGCCAGCATTCTTGGACTAGCTGGTTACACCGGGGAGCTGTTTTTT
13	.	many	TRBV28	TRBJ2-1	CASSFLSGDEQFF	TGTGCCAGCAGTTTTTTATCAGGGGATGAGCAGTTCTTC
19	TRBD1	many	TRBV3-1	TRBJ2-3	CASSQDWVPGQGTTDTQYF	TGTGCCAGCAGCCAAGATTGGGTCCCGGGACAGGGAACGACAGATACGCAGTATTTT
14	.	.	TRBV7-2	TRBJ2-7	CASSVGPARNEQYF	TGTGCCAGCAGCGTCGGCCCCGCTAGGAACGAGCAGTACTTC
14	.	few	TRBV9	TRBJ1-1	CASSVDHMRSEAFF	TGTGCCAGCAGCGTAGACCATATGAGAAGTGAAGCTTTCTTT
14	TRBD1	many	TRBV12-3/TRBV12-4	TRBJ1-2	CASSLARDRDGYTF	TGTGCCAGCAGTTTAGCGCGGGACAGGGACGGCTACACCTTC
14	TRBD1	many	TRBV7-9	TRBJ2-7	CASSLAHRGYEQYF	TGTGCCAGCAGCTTAGCGCACAGGGGCTACGAGCAGTACTTC
15	.	few	TRBV7-2	TRBJ2-7	CASSAPGRTSYEQYF	TGTGCCAGCAGCGCACCGGGACGGACCTCCTACGAGCAGTACTTC
18	TRBD2	few	TRBV3-1	TRBJ2-1	CASSRRLAGGYLRNEQFF	TGTGCCAGCAGCCGTAGACTAGCGGGGGGTTACCTTCGTAATGAGCAGTTCTTC
14	.	.	TRBV30	TRBJ1-6	CAWSVQGGSSPLHF	TGTGCCTGGAGTGTACAAGGGGGATCCTCACCCCTCCACTTT
16	.	many	TRBV12-5	TRBJ1-2	CASGLADRPSINGYTF	TGTGCTAGTGGTTTGGCCGACAGACCTTCTATAAATGGCTACACCTTC
16	.	.	TRBV16	TRBJ1-2	CASSAPRVTGIYGYTF	TGTGCCAGCAGCGCACCCCGTGTAACAGGGATCTATGGCTACACCTTC
13	.	few	TRBV12-3/TRBV12-4	TRBJ1-1	CASSSLQGTEAFF	TGTGCCAGCAGTAGTCTACAGGGAACTGAAGCTTTCTTT
13	TRBD1	few	TRBV5-1	TRBJ1-2	CASSLGDRNGYTF	TGCGCCAGCAGCCTGGGGGACAGGAACGGCTACACCTTC
16	.	.	TRBV4-3	TRBJ1-5	CASSQDFGAQSQPQHF	TGCGCCAGCAGCCAAGATTTTGGGGCCCAATCTCAGCCCCAGCATTTT
15	TRBD1	.	TRBV20-1	TRBJ1-5	CSAFEQGAEDQPQHF	TGCAGTGCTTTTGAACAGGGGGCAGAAGATCAGCCCCAGCATTTT
15	.	many	TRBV7-2	TRBJ2-6	CASSFTRSGANVLTF	TGTGCCAGCAGCTTTACTAGAAGCGGGGCCAACGTCCTGACTTTC
15	.	.	TRBV2	TRBJ1-6	CASSEGQPRSSPLHF	TGTGCCAGCAGTGAAGGGCAGCCTAGGAGTTCACCCCTCCACTTT
12	.	.	TRBV30	TRBJ1-2	CAWTWGDYGYTF	TGTGCCTGGACGTGGGGGGACTATGGCTACACCTTC
15	.	few	TRBV12-3/TRBV12-4	TRBJ1-3	CASSRGHRSGNTIYF	TGTGCCAGCAGTCGGGGACATCGCTCTGGAAACACCATATATTTT
14	.	few	TRBV3-1	TRBJ1-6	CASSLQGHGSPLHF	TGTGCCAGCAGCCTACAGGGTCACGGATCACCCCTCCACTTT
15	.	many	TRBV7-6	TRBJ2-6	CASSLEGAGANVLTF	TGTGCCAGCAGCTTAGAAGGGGCCGGGGCCAACGTCCTGACTTTC
13	.	many	TRBV7-9	TRBJ1-1	CASSSGQHTEAFF	TGTGCCAGCAGCTCCGGACAGCACACTGAAGCTTTCTTT
12	.	many	TRBV19	TRBJ2-7	CASSARPDEQYF	TGTGCCAGTAGTGCCCGGCCAGACGAGCAGTACTTC
16	.	many	TRBV7-2	TRBJ2-3	CASSRRPGPLTDTQYF	TGTGCCAGCAGCAGACGACCGGGACCTCTCACAGATACGCAGTATTTT
12	.	many	TRBV14	TRBJ2-7	CASSHLSYEQYF	TGTGCCAGCAGCCATTTATCCTACGAGCAGTACTTC
17	.	.	TRBV11-2	TRBJ1-5	CASSLDGARANNQPQHF	TGTGCCAGCAGCTTAGATGGAGCCCGGGCAAACAATCAGCCCCAGCATTTT
15	.	few	TRBV10-3	TRBJ1-4	CAISEPGRRNEKLFF	TGTGCCATCAGTGAACCGGGACGGCGTAATGAAAAACTGTTTTTT
15	.	many	TRBV9	TRBJ2-3	CASSVVAMTGNTQYF	TGTGCCAGCAGCGTAGTGGCAATGACGGGGAATACGCAGTATTTT
14	.	many	TRBV6-2/TRBV6-3	TRBJ1-1	CASSYGAGNTEAFF	TGTGCCAGCTCCTACGGCGCGGGCAACACTGAAGCTTTCTTT
15	.	.	TRBV6-2/TRBV6-3	TRBJ2-2	CASILGQLNTGELFF	TGTGCCAGCATCTTGGGCCAGTTGAACACCGGGGAGCTGTTTTTT
14	TRBD2	many	TRBV20-1	TRBJ2-5	CSARPAGAQETQYF	TGCAGTGCTAGACCAGCGGGAGCCCAAGAGACCCAGTACTTC
14	.	.	TRBV2	TRBJ2-7	CASSEDRFFNEQYF	TGTGCCAGCAGTGAGGACAGATTCTTCAACGAGCAGTACTTC
12	TRBD1	few	TRBV29-1	TRBJ1-2	CSVAGGANGYTF	TGCAGCGTTGCAGGGGGCGCGAATGGCTACACCTTC
15	TRBD2	many	TRBV7-2	TRBJ2-3	CASTFLAGGTDTQYF	TGTGCCAGCACCTTTCTAGCGGGGGGCACAGATACGCAGTATTTT
16	TRBD1	few	TRBV7-8	TRBJ2-3	CASSLATGSGYDTQYF	TGTGCCAGCAGCTTAGCGACAGGGTCCGGGTACGATACGCAGTATTTT
16	.	many	TRBV7-2	TRBJ2-1	CASSLAHRVLYNEQFF	TGTGCCAGCAGCTTAGCACACCGGGTCCTCTACAATGAGCAGTTCTTC
13	TRBD1	.	TRBV7-9	TRBJ1-2	CAVGEGARYGYTF	TGTGCCGTAGGGGAGGGGGCCCGATATGGCTACACCTTC
16	.	few	TRBV4-1	TRBJ1-2	CASSQEERQGGYGYTF	TGCGCCAGCAGCCAAGAGGAGCGTCAGGGAGGCTATGGCTACACCTTC
11	.	few	TRBV29-1	TRBJ1-1	CSVAVNTEAFF	TGCAGCGTTGCCGTGAACACTGAAGCTTTCTTT
13	.	few	TRBV20-1	TRBJ2-7	CSAGSRSSYEQYF	TGCAGTGCTGGAAGTAGGAGCTCCTACGAGCAGTACTTC
15	.	many	TRBV20-1	TRBJ1-4	CSARDPGTWNEKLFF	TGCAGTGCTAGAGACCCGGGGACATGGAATGAAAAACTGTTTTTT
14	.	.	TRBV28	TRBJ2-1	CASKAGPSRNEQFF	TGTGCCAGCAAGGCTGGACCTTCCCGCAATGAGCAGTTCTTC
16	.	.	TRBV12-3/TRBV12-4	TRBJ1-6	CASSSLSSSYNSPLHF	TGTGCCAGCAGTTCCCTCTCGAGCTCCTATAATTCACCCCTCCACTTT
15	.	many	TRBV12-3/TRBV12-4	TRBJ1-4	CASSRGPRGQEKLFF	TGTGCCAGCAGCCGCGGGCCCCGAGGGCAAGAAAAACTGTTTTTT
13	.	few	TRBV20-1	TRBJ2-6	CATSSSGANVLTF	TGCGCTACTTCTAGCTCTGGGGCCAACGTCCTGACTTTC
18	.	.	TRBV4-1	TRBJ2-6	CASSQVEGVPFGANVLTF	TGCGCCAGCAGCCAAGTAGAGGGGGTCCCCTTTGGGGCCAACGTCCTGACTTTC
14	TRBD1	.	TRBV4-3	TRBJ2-7	CASSRSGTGYEQNF	TGCGCCAGCAGCCGATCCGGGACAGGCTACGAGCAGAACTTC
12	.	.	TRBV11-2	TRBJ1-1	CASSLVGPEAFF	TGTGCCAGCAGCTTAGTAGGGCCTGAAGCTTTCTTT
14	TRBD1	.	TRBV5-1	TRBJ2-5	CASSPQGAGETQYF	TGCGCCAGCAGCCCGCAGGGGGCTGGGGAGACCCAGTACTTC
13	.	few	TRBV3-1	TRBJ1-1	CASSPYGVPEAFF	TGTGCCAGCAGTCCCTATGGGGTCCCTGAAGCTTTCTTT
17	.	few	TRBV4-1	TRBJ2-3	CASSQVTGGRSTDTQYF	TGCGCCAGCAGCCAGGTAACGGGGGGCCGTAGCACAGATACGCAGTATTTT
13	TRBD1	.	TRBV5-1	TRBJ1-1	CASRTGINTEAFF	TGCGCCAGCAGGACAGGGATTAACACTGAAGCTTTCTTT